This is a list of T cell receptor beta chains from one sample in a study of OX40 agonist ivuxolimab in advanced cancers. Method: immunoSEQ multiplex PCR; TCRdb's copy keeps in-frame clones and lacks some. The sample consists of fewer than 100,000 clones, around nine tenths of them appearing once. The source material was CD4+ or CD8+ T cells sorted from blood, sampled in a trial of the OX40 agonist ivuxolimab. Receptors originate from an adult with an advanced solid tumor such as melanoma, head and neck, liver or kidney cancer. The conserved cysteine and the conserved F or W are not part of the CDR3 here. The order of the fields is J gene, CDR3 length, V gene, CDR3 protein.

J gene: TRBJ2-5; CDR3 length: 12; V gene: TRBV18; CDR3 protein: ASSPGTDQETQY
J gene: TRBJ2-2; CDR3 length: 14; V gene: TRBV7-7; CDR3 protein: ASSLVLVRNTGELF
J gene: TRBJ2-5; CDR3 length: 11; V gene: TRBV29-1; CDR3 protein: SASRGDQETQY
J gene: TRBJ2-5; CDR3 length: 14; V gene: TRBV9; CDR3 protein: ASSPLGGWVGETQY
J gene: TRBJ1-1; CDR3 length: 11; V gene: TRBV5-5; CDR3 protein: ASSWGVGAEAF
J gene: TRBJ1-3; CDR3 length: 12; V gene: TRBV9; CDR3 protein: ASSVGLSGNTIY
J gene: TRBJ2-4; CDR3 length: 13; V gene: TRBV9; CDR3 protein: ASSASGVQRDIQY
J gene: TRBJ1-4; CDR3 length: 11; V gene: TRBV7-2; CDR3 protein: ASSLVGAEKLF
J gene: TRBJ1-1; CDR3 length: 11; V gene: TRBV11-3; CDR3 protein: ASSDRRNTEAF
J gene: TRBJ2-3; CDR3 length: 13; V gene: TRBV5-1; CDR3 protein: ASSLIVGGTDTQY
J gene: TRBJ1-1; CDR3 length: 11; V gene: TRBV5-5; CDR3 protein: ASSLDANTEAF
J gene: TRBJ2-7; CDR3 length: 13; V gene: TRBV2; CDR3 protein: ASRADRGRQSEQY
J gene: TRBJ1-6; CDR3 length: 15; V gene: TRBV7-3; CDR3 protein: ASSRYGQGVYNSPLH
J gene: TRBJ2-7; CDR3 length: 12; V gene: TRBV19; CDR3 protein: ATQESGVKYEQY
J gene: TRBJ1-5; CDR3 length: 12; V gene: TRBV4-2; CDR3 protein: ASSQDQNNQPQH
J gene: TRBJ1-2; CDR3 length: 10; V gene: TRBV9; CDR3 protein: ASSPGLGYCT
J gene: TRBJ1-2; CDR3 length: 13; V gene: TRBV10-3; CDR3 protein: AISETGTVNYGYT
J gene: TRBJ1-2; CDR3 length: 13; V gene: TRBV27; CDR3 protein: ASSLSHRPPYGYT
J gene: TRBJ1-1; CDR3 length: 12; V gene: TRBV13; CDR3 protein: ASSFQGTQTEAF
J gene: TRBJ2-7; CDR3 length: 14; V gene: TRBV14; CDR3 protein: ASSPLTGTYAPGQY
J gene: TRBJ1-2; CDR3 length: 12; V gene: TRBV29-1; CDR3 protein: SVLTGGGTNGYT
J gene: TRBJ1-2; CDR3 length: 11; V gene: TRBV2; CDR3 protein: ASRYTGAKGYT
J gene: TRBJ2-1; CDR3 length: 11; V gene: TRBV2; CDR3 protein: ASRTRALGEQF
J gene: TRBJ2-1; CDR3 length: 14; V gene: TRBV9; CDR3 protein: ASSEDSGGAGNEQF
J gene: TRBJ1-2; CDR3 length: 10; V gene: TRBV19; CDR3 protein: ASSIEVNGYT
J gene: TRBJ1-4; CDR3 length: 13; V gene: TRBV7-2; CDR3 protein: ASSLAGATNEKLF
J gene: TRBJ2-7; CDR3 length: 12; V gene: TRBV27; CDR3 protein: ASSWGRSSYEQY
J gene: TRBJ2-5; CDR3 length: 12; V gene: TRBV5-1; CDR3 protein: ASSLNPQRETQY
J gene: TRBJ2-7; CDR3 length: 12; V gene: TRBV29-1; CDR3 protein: SVGGGGGGREQY
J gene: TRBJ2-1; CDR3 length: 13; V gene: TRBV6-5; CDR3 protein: ASSRLVGGYNEQF
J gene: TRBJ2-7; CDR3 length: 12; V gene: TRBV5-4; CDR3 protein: ASSLEMGGGEQY
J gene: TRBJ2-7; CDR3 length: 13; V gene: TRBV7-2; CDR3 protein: ASSSRQGSFYEQY
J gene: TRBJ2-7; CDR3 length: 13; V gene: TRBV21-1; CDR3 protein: ASSKEGQGAYEQY
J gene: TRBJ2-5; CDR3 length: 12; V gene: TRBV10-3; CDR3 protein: AISLSGGEETQY
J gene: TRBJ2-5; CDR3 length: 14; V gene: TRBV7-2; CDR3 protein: ASSPVGTGSQETQY